The present T cell receptor (beta chain) was sequenced within a study of cytomegalovirus exposure and HLA in healthy donors. Use of 60 Vbeta and 13 Jbeta primers characterized the PCR. TCRdb's table, derived via immunoSEQ multiplex PCR, lists solely in-frame clones and lacks some. The ten most abundant clones cover 3% to 4% of a sample with some 96,000 clones. Overall study results and limits: The authors assumed roughly uniform sequencing depth across donors for presence/absence analyses. Later analysis showed most CMV-associated TCR beta chains appearing HLA-restricted.

For this clone: The antigen is unknown.

The junction had 9 bases not matched to a gene; V was cut back by 4 bases and J by 0 bases. Per germline, CDR1 SGDLS and CDR2 YYNGEE. This CDR3 region has 17 residues. The receptor's source is a woman aged 25 to 39 in good health and CMV-seronegative. The chain employs TRBV9 and TRBJ1-3; 8 positions agree with TRBD1. Sequencing was carried out using PBMCs. The CDR3 DNA sequence: TGTGCCAGCAGCATCGGGACAGGCGGAAGCTCTGGAAACACCATATATTTT. This sequence encodes CASSIGTGGSSGNTIYF.